Listed below are T cell receptor beta chains from one sample, sequenced in a study of T-cell reconstitution after alpha-beta-depleted transplantation in children. TCRdb fed the PCR reads into MiXCR, producing one record per CDR3 protein. The repertoire holds 700,000 to 850,000 distinct CDR3 sequences, with roughly 15% as singletons. Specimen: PBMCs, mostly from graft donor cells, collected 360 days after TCRalphabeta/CD19-depleted stem cell transplant. The receptors originated from a male patient under 18 who had a stem cell transplant for acute lymphoblastic leukemia, so the T cells may come from the graft donor. CDR3s include the opening cysteine and the closing phenylalanine or tryptophan. D genes are given only for firm matches. A clone size is listed for some rows: how often the clone was seen (once, few, many), or a class if it is expanded.

>TRBJ2-7|TRBD2|TRBV5-6|few
CASSRSSGYEQYF
TGTGCCAGCAGCCGCTCTAGCGGCTACGAGCAGTACTTC
>TRBJ2-2|TRBD2|TRBV4-2|.
CASSPTLRDRRTSGRTNTGELFF
TGTGCCAGCAGCCCGACCCTTAGGGACCGACGGACTAGCGGGAGAACGAACACCGGGGAGCTGTTTTTT
>TRBJ2-3|.|TRBV5-6|.
CASSLVWDGSTDTQYF
TGTGCCAGCAGCTTGGTTTGGGACGGGAGCACAGATACGCAGTATTTT
>TRBJ2-7|.|TRBV12-3/TRBV12-4|few
CASSLGVWPRYFF
TGTGCCAGCAGTTTAGGGGTCTGGCCGCGGTATTTCTTC
>TRBJ2-7|.|TRBV27|.
CASSFKRFRGNYHEQYF
TGTGCCAGCAGTTTCAAACGGTTCCGGGGAAATTATCACGAGCAGTACTTC
>TRBJ1-2|TRBD1|TRBV7-6|few
CAISSYTGDGYTF
TGTGCCATCAGCTCCTATACAGGGGATGGCTACACCTTC
>TRBJ2-7|TRBD2|TRBV5-1|.
CASSKGLAGRREYF
TGCGCCAGCAGCAAAGGACTAGCGGGCCGGAGGGAGTACTTC
>TRBJ2-5|.|TRBV18|few
CASSPGLTETQYF
TGTGCCAGCTCACCCGGGCTAACAGAGACCCAGTACTTC
>TRBJ2-7|TRBD1|TRBV5-1|.
CASSLEQGAYDEQYF
TGCGCCAGCAGCTTGGAGCAGGGGGCTTATGACGAGCAGTACTTC
>TRBJ2-4|.|TRBV6-2/TRBV6-3|.
CASSYDGGVKNIQYF
TGTGCCAGCAGTTACGATGGGGGAGTCAAAAACATTCAGTACTTC
>TRBJ2-1|TRBD1|TRBV7-6|few
CASSFLTGDSYNEQFF
TGTGCCAGCAGCTTCCTGACAGGGGACTCCTACAATGAGCAGTTCTTC
>TRBJ2-7|.|TRBV12-3/TRBV12-4|many
CASSLGRFSYEQYF
TGTGCCAGCAGTTTAGGGAGATTCTCCTACGAGCAGTACTTC
>TRBJ2-3|.|TRBV3-1|.
CASSQVGGADTQYF
TGTGCCAGCAGCCAAGTCGGGGGAGCAGATACGCAGTATTTT
>TRBJ2-4|TRBD2|TRBV20-1|.
CSARRAGGPGDIQYF
TGCAGTGCTAGAAGGGCGGGAGGGCCGGGGGACATTCAGTACTTC
>TRBJ2-7|.|TRBV18|.
CASSWTLLGEQYF
TGTGCCAGCTCCTGGACCCTGTTAGGGGAGCAGTACTTC
>TRBJ2-1|TRBD1|TRBV20-1|.
CSARGIGTGRVNEQFF
TGCAGTGCTAGAGGGATAGGGACAGGGAGGGTCAATGAGCAGTTCTTC
>TRBJ2-3|.|TRBV4-1|.
CASSQRLTDTQYF
TGCGCCAGCAGCCAGCGACTCACAGATACGCAGTATTTT
>TRBJ2-5|TRBD1|TRBV5-6|many
CASSSPTGAETQYF
TGTGCCAGCAGCTCCCCGACAGGGGCAGAGACCCAGTACTTC
>TRBJ2-1|.|TRBV7-2|many
CASSLQAGYEQFF
TGTGCCAGCAGCTTACAGGCGGGATATGAGCAGTTCTTC
>TRBJ2-1|TRBD2|TRBV5-1|.
CASSLAPRRLLATYNEQFF
TGCGCCAGCAGCTTGGCCCCTCGCCGACTACTAGCGACTTACAATGAGCAGTTCTTC
>TRBJ2-3|.|TRBV12-3/TRBV12-4|few
CASSPTDRGNTQYF
TGTGCCAGCAGCCCCACGGACAGAGGGAATACGCAGTATTTT
>TRBJ2-5|.|TRBV27|.
CASSSIQGKTQYF
TGTGCCAGCAGTTCGATTCAGGGGAAGACCCAGTACTTC
>TRBJ1-2|.|TRBV25-1|.
CASSGRVCCGYTF
TGTGCCAGCAGTGGGAGGGTTTGTTGTGGCTACACCTTC
>TRBJ2-3|.|TRBV12-3/TRBV12-4|.
CASRVLRGERDTQYF
TGTGCCAGCCGCGTCTTGAGGGGGGAACGGGATACGCAGTATTTT
>TRBJ2-7|TRBD2|TRBV7-9|.
CASRALAGASYEQYF
TGTGCCAGCAGAGCCTTAGCGGGGGCATCCTACGAGCAGTACTTC
>TRBJ2-2|TRBD1|TRBV3-1|.
CASSQVSSGGLGGELFF
TGTGCCAGCAGCCAAGTTAGTTCAGGGGGCCTTGGCGGGGAGCTGTTTTTT
>TRBJ2-1|.|TRBV2|.
CASTRWAENNEQFF
TGTGCCAGCACGAGATGGGCGGAGAACAATGAGCAGTTCTTC
>TRBJ2-7|.|TRBV28|.
CASSFEGVNEQYF
TGTGCCAGCAGTTTTGAGGGTGTCAACGAGCAGTACTTC
>TRBJ1-1|.|TRBV13|few
CASSNGGVTEAFF
TGTGCCAGCAGCAACGGAGGGGTCACTGAAGCTTTCTTT
>TRBJ2-1|TRBD2|TRBV5-1|.
CASKGTSGSHNEQFF
TGCGCCAGCAAGGGTACTAGCGGGAGCCACAATGAGCAGTTCTTC
>TRBJ2-1|.|TRBV21-1|few
CASSTQGSPRGYNEQFF
TGTGCCAGCAGCACCCAGGGGAGCCCCAGAGGGTACAATGAGCAGTTCTTC
>TRBJ2-7|TRBD2|TRBV5-1|few
CASSFSAGGPYEQYF
TGCGCCAGCAGCTTTTCAGCGGGAGGGCCCTACGAGCAGTACTTC
>TRBJ2-7|.|TRBV12-3/TRBV12-4|.
CASSPNSLRDINYEQYF
TGTGCCAGCAGTCCAAACTCCCTAAGGGACATAAACTACGAGCAGTACTTC
>TRBJ2-1|TRBD2|TRBV12-3/TRBV12-4|.
CATWKSGISNEQFF
TGTGCCACGTGGAAGAGCGGGATCAGCAATGAGCAGTTCTTC
>TRBJ2-2|.|TRBV27|many
CASSFARTGELFF
TGTGCCAGCAGTTTCGCGAGAACCGGGGAGCTGTTTTTT
>TRBJ1-2|.|TRBV5-1|.
CASSRANGLANYGYTF
TGCGCCAGCAGCCGGGCCAATGGGTTAGCTAACTATGGCTACACCTTC
>TRBJ2-7|TRBD2|TRBV12-3/TRBV12-4|.
CASSPRRASGSSYEQYF
TGTGCCAGCAGTCCCCGGAGGGCTAGCGGGAGTTCCTACGAGCAGTACTTC
>TRBJ2-4|.|TRBV20-1|.
CSASRVGAKNIQYF
TGCAGTGCTAGCAGGGTGGGGGCCAAAAACATTCAGTACTTC
>TRBJ2-7|.|TRBV5-1|.
CASSLTGDEAYEQYF
TGCGCCAGCAGCTTGACGGGGGATGAGGCCTACGAGCAGTACTTC
>TRBJ2-5|.|TRBV2|.
CASKETVSQETQYF
TGTGCCAGCAAAGAGACAGTGTCCCAAGAGACCCAGTACTTC
>TRBJ2-5|TRBD2|TRBV4-2|.
CASSQDRTSGSRGETQYF
TGTGCCAGCAGCCAAGACAGGACTAGCGGGTCGAGGGGTGAGACCCAGTACTTC
>TRBJ2-7|.|TRBV29-1|.
CSVWFRASYEQYF
TGCAGCGTATGGTTCAGGGCCTCCTACGAGCAGTACTTC
>TRBJ1-4|.|TRBV20-1|.
CSAPRTATNEKLFF
TGCAGTGCCCCCCGGACAGCTACTAATGAAAAACTGTTTTTT
>TRBJ2-3|.|TRBV25-1|many
CASSEGARDRTDTQYF
TGTGCCAGCAGTGAAGGAGCGCGGGACCGCACAGATACGCAGTATTTT
>TRBJ2-1|.|TRBV20-1|few
CSATSRGGEQFF
TGCAGTGCAACTTCTAGGGGCGGGGAGCAGTTCTTC
>TRBJ2-3|TRBD2|TRBV24-1|few
CATSGGTSGIVADTQYF
TGTGCCACCAGTGGAGGGACTAGCGGGATCGTAGCAGATACGCAGTATTTT
>TRBJ2-2|.|TRBV27|many
CASSRFGELFF
TGTGCCAGCAGCCGTTTCGGGGAGCTGTTTTTT
>TRBJ1-1|.|TRBV29-1|few
CSVGEVAVTEAFF
TGCAGCGTGGGGGAGGTGGCCGTTACTGAAGCTTTCTTT
>TRBJ1-2|TRBD1|TRBV6-2/TRBV6-3|.
CASSYLIDVRWMTGSSHGYTF
TGTGCCAGCAGTTACTTGATCGATGTACGATGGATGACAGGGTCAAGCCATGGCTACACCTTC
>TRBJ1-4|.|TRBV7-8|few
CASSLKRFMASMPGEKLFF
TGTGCCAGCAGTCTCAAAAGATTTATGGCCTCCATGCCTGGCGAAAAACTGTTTTTT
>TRBJ2-3|.|TRBV24-1|few
CATSSLGGPGDTQYF
TGTGCCACCAGTTCTCTCGGGGGCCCCGGAGATACGCAGTATTTT
>TRBJ1-5|.|TRBV19|few
CASTMGGAGQPQHF
TGTGCCAGTACCATGGGGGGTGCTGGTCAGCCCCAGCATTTT
>TRBJ2-7|.|TRBV29-1|few
CSVHGASYEQYF
TGCAGCGTTCACGGGGCCTCCTACGAGCAGTACTTC
>TRBJ1-3|.|TRBV4-1|.
CASSPRTLAVFANTIYF
TGCGCCAGCAGCCCGCGCACCCTGGCAGTCTTCGCAAACACCATATATTTT
>TRBJ2-5|.|TRBV7-3|many
CASSLRQAETQYF
TGTGCCAGCAGCCTAAGACAGGCTGAGACCCAGTACTTC